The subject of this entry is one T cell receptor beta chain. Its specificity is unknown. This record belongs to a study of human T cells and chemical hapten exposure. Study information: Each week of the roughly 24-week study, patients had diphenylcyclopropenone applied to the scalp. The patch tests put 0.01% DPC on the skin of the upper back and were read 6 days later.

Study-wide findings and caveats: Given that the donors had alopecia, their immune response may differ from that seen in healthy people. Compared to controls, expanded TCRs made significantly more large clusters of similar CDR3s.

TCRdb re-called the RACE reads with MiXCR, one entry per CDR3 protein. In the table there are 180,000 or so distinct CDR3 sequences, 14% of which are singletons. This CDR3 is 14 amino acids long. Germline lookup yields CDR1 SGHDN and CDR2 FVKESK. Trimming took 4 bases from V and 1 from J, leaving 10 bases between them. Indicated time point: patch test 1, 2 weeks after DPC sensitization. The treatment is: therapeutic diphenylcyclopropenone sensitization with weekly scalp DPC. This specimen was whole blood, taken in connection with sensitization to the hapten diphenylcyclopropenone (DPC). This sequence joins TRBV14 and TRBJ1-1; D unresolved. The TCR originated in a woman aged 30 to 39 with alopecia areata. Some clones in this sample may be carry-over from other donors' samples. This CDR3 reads CASSLKWGNTEAFF. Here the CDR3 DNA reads TGTGCCAGCAGCCTAAAATGGGGGAACACTGAAGCTTTCTTT. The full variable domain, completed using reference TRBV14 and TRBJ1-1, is EAGVTQFPSHSVIEKGQTVTLRCDPISGHDNLYWYRRVMGKEIKFLLHFVKESKQDESGMPNNRFLAERTGGTYSTLKVQPAELEDSGVYFCASSLKWGNTEAFFGQGTRLTVV.